Listed here are 27 T cell receptor beta chains from one sample, sequenced in a study of memory CD8 T cells in hepatitis C reinfection. The time point is: pre-reinfection, 55 to 20 weeks before reinfection detection. No in vitro expansion preceded TCR sequencing of the sorted cells. Method: immunoSEQ multiplex PCR; TCRdb's copy keeps in-frame clones and lacks some. The data show about 50,000 clones, around 92% seen once. Sequencing input: naive CD8+ T cells sorted from blood. The receptors originated from a man in his late teens or twenties with hepatitis C virus infection.

V and J are TRBV27 and TRBJ2-1; TRBD1 matches 10 bases. The CDR3 consists of 14 residues. Germline trimming cut 4 bases from V and 7 bases from J; bases unmatched to any gene: 4. Germline V gives CDR1 MNHEY, CDR2 SMNVEV (reference sequence). Here the CDR3 DNA reads TGTGCCAGCAGTTCCGGGACAGGGGTAAATGAGCAGTTCTTC. Translation gives CASSSGTGVNEQFF.

J is TRBJ2-1 and V is TRBV19; the match to TRBD2 covers 9 bases. After removal of 10 bases from V and 0 bases from J, the junction contained 10 bases not matched to a gene. The CDR3 is 16 amino acids. Germline V CDR1 and CDR2: LNHDA, SQIVND (reference sequence). In DNA, the CDR3 is TGTGCCACCTCACTTGGTAGCGGGAGCTCCTACAATGAGCAGTTCTTC. Its protein is CATSLGSGSSYNEQFF.

This chain links TRBV6-5 with TRBJ2-1; D gene uncertain. The germline V gene has CDR1 MNHEY and CDR2 SVGAGI. Trimming removed 5 bases at V and 6 bases at J, with 14 bases between. The CDR3 is made up of 14 amino acids. Written as DNA, the CDR3 is TGTGCCAGCAGTCCCTCGGGTACTCCCAATGAGCAGTTCTTC. It is translated as CASSPSGTPNEQFF.

This clone is deemed medium-sized. The chain carries TRBV29-1 and TRBJ2-1; perhaps TRBD1 as D (5 bases). Germline loops: CDR1 SQVTM, CDR2 ANQGSEA. The ends were cut back, 3 bases at V and 6 bases at J, with 12 bases in the middle. This CDR3 spans 13 amino acids. The CDR3 DNA follows: TGCAGCGTTGACCCAGGGTATGGCAATGAGCAGTTCTTC. Translated: CSVDPGYGNEQFF.

The J gene is TRBJ2-1, the V gene TRBV7-9; 9 bases map to TRBD1. This CDR3 spans 15 amino acids. Germline V gives CDR1 SEHNR, CDR2 FQNEAQ (reference sequence). V lost 5 bases, J lost 7 bases, and 9 bases stayed unmatched. The CDR3 is CASSVGQGIQNEQFF. CDR3 DNA: TGTGCCAGCAGCGTCGGACAGGGGATCCAGAATGAGCAGTTCTTC.

The chain has TRBV28 and TRBJ1-2; D unclear. CDR3 length equals 14 residues. Germline assignment: CDR1 MDHEN and CDR2 SYDVKM. V was pared by 2 bases and J by 4 bases, with 11 bases between. The CDR3 bases are TGTGCCAGCAGTTTAGACTCGGCTGGCTATGGCTACACCTTC. It is translated as CASSLDSAGYGYTF.

CDR3 loop: CASSLVASTDTQYF. CDR3 nucleotides: TGCGCCAGCAGCTTGGTAGCGAGCACAGATACGCAGTATTTT. The rearrangement links TRBV5-1 to TRBJ2-3, with a weak D call TRBD2 (5 bases). CDR3 length equals 14 residues. Trimming pared 0 bases from V and 0 bases from J, leaving 5 bases between. Looked up from germline, CDR1 is SGHRS and CDR2 is YFSETQ.

The V call is TRBV2, the J call TRBJ2-1, with D uncertain. The ends were cut back, 4 bases at V and 5 bases at J, with 9 bases in the middle. The CDR3 consists of 13 residues. Germline values: CDR1 SNHLY, CDR2 FYNNEI. The CDR3 DNA reads TGTGCCAGCAGTGCTGGTACTAACAATGAGCAGTTCTTC. Amino acids: CASSAGTNNEQFF.

This CDR3 reads CASSVVAGDTYNEQFF. Written as DNA, the CDR3 is TGTGCCAGCAGCGTAGTAGCGGGGGATACCTACAATGAGCAGTTCTTC. The gene calls are TRBV9 and TRBJ2-1, with 9 bases fitting TRBD2. Per the germline V gene, CDR1 is SGDLS and CDR2 is YYNGEE. This CDR3 region has 16 residues. Germline trimming cut 0 bases from V and 2 bases from J; bases unmatched to any gene: 3. Based on the CDR3 plus reference TRBV9 and TRBJ2-1, the full variable domain is DSGVTQTPKHLITATGQRVTLRCSPRSGDLSVYWYQQSLDQGLQFLIQYYNGEERAKGNILERFSAQQFPDLHSELNLSSLELGDSALYFCASSVVAGDTYNEQFFGPGTRLTVL.

This sequence joins TRBV4-1 and TRBJ2-3, with D possibly TRBD2 on 5 matching bases. The CDR3 has 14 amino acids. From germline, CDR1 is MGHRA and CDR2 YSYEKL. Deletions cut 6 bases from V and 7 bases from J, with 17 bases between. The CDR3 nucleotides read TGCGCCAGCAGGGTTTTAGAGGGAATGAATACGCAGTATTTT. It encodes CASRVLEGMNTQYF.

The genes are TRBV11-3 and TRBJ2-5, with D perhaps matching TRBD1 (6 bases). Trimming pared 6 bases from V and 3 bases from J, leaving 11 bases between. CDR1 is SGHNT and CDR2 is YENEEA in the germline V gene. The CDR3 extends over 13 amino acids. CDR3: CASSNRVEETQYF. Here the CDR3 DNA reads TGTGCCAGCAGTAACAGGGTCGAAGAGACCCAGTACTTC.

The genes are TRBV7-2 and TRBJ1-4; possible D gene TRBD1, 6 bases. Germline lookup yields CDR1 SGHTA and CDR2 FQGNSA. V lost 1 base, J lost 7 bases, and 19 bases lay in between. The CDR3 spans 17 residues. The CDR3 region has the DNA TGTGCCAGCAGCTTAGGGCAGGGGTTCCTGGGTACTGAAAAACTGTTTTTT. Protein: CASSLGQGFLGTEKLFF.

CDR3 protein: CASSPYGTGGEQYF. The CDR3 DNA reads as TGCGCCAGCAGTCCCTACGGGACAGGGGGCGAGCAGTACTTC. The V gene is TRBV10-1, the J gene TRBJ2-7, with 11 bases that match TRBD1. The germline V gene has CDR1 WNHNN and CDR2 SYGVQD (reference sequence). The CDR3 is 14 amino acids. V lost 5 bases to trimming and J lost 6 bases; unmatched junction nucleotides: 6.

CDR3 amino acids: CASITTGSETQYF. CDR3 nucleotides: TGTGCCAGCATCACGACAGGGTCGGAGACCCAGTACTTC. The chain joins TRBV28 to TRBJ2-5; 7 bases line up with TRBD1. V gave up 7 bases and J gave up 5 bases; unmatched junction bases: 7. Germline values: CDR1 MDHEN, CDR2 SYDVKM. The CDR3 length is 13 residues.

This clone was seen more than once but under ten times. The chain employs TRBV5-6 and TRBJ1-1, with 9 positions matching TRBD1. The germline V gene encodes CDR1 SGHDT and CDR2 YYEEEE. V shed 4 bases, J shed 6 bases, and the junction held 4 bases outside the gene matches. The CDR3 length is 13 residues. The CDR3: CASSIGTGPEAFF. Written as DNA, the CDR3 is TGTGCCAGCAGCATAGGGACAGGGCCTGAAGCTTTCTTT.

The chain joins TRBV5-1 to TRBJ2-1, with TRBD2 identical over 8 bases. The ends lost 1 base at V and 7 bases at J; junction bases unmatched: 7. The CDR3 covers 15 residues. CDR1 is SGHRS, CDR2 YFSETQ, per germline. CDR3 region: CASSLIGTSFNEQFF. The CDR3 DNA reads as TGCGCCAGCAGCTTGATCGGGACTAGTTTTAATGAGCAGTTCTTC.

This chain links TRBV9 with TRBJ1-3; D gene unclear. V was clipped by 5 bases and J by 4 bases, with 4 bases between them. The germline CDR1 and CDR2 sequences are SGDLS and YYNGEE. The CDR3 spans 11 residues. The CDR3 DNA sequence: TGTGCCAGCAGGAGAGGAAACACCATATATTTT. This encodes CASRRGNTIYF.

The chain combines TRBV28 with TRBJ2-1; 9 nucleotides line up with TRBD2. Losses at the gene ends were 7 bases for V and 4 bases for J; bases not matched to a gene: 5. CDR3 size: 14 residues. The germline gives CDR1 MDHEN, CDR2 SYDVKM. The CDR3 region is CASMGLALYNEQFF. The CDR3 DNA reads TGTGCCAGCATGGGACTAGCTTTATACAATGAGCAGTTCTTC.

V usage is TRBV5-5 and J usage is TRBJ2-5, with D hard to call. CDR3 length: 12 residues. Germline CDR1 and CDR2: SGHKS and YYEKEE (reference sequence). V lost 4 bases, J lost 2 bases, and 6 bases lay in between. CDR3: CASSPSQETQYF. The CDR3 nucleotides read TGTGCCAGCAGCCCCTCTCAAGAGACCCAGTACTTC.

On this clone itself: A read error may account for a junction end that differs from germline. The rearrangement links TRBV7-7 to TRBJ2-3; 11 nucleotides align to TRBD2. Germline V gene data show CDR1 as SSHAT and CDR2 as FNYEAQ (reference sequence). The CDR3 length is 16 residues. The CDR3, as DNA: TGTGCTAGCAGCGCAAGGACTAGCGGGAGCACAGATACGCAGTATTTT. It is translated as CASSARTSGSTDTQYF.

The sample holds a few counts of this clone. The chain has TRBV5-4 and TRBJ1-1; no clear D. The CDR3 loop spans 13 amino acids. Germline CDR1 is SGHNT and CDR2 is YYREEE (reference sequence). The V end lost 5 bases, the J end lost 2 bases, and 10 bases lay between the germline ends. The DNA for the CDR3 is TGTGCCAGCAGTTACAGTACTAACACTGAAGCTTTCTTT. Amino acid sequence: CASSYSTNTEAFF.

The gene calls are TRBV9 and TRBJ2-5; possibly TRBD1 for D (6 bases). Trimming stripped 4 bases from V and 5 bases from J, with 18 bases between. The CDR3 spans 15 residues. The germline V gene has CDR1 SGDLS and CDR2 YYNGEE. The CDR3 DNA reads TGTGCCAGCAGCCAGTTGACAGGAGTAGTGGAGACCCAGTACTTC. It codes for CASSQLTGVVETQYF.

The chain carries TRBV7-9 and TRBJ2-7, with 7 positions matching TRBD1. V gave up 5 bases and J gave up 1 base; unmatched junction bases: 8. The V gene's germline CDR1 is SEHNR and CDR2 FQNEAQ (reference sequence). The CDR3 extends over 15 amino acids. The CDR3 protein is CASSTQGQPSYEQYF. CDR3 coding DNA: TGTGCCAGCAGCACGCAGGGACAGCCTTCCTACGAGCAGTACTTC.

The V call is TRBV28, the J call TRBJ2-1; 8 nucleotides match TRBD2. Trimming removed 8 bases from V and 2 bases from J; junction bases left unmatched: 11. The germline gives CDR1 MDHEN, CDR2 SYDVKM. This CDR3 contains 16 residues. The CDR3, as DNA: TGTGCCAGCTCCCCCTTAACGGGGGGGCCCTACAATGAGCAGTTCTTC. Protein: CASSPLTGGPYNEQFF.

This clone was observed once. The chain couples TRBV5-1 to TRBJ2-1; D possibly corresponds to TRBD2 (6 bases). V lost 0 bases and J lost 9, with 16 bases in between. Germline V gene data show CDR1 as SGHRS and CDR2 as YFSETQ. There are 15 residues in the CDR3. The chain's CDR3 is CASSLALGGRPEQFF. The CDR3 nucleotides are TGCGCCAGCAGCTTGGCCTTGGGTGGGAGGCCTGAGCAGTTCTTC.

The gene calls are TRBV19 and TRBJ2-5; 9 bases match TRBD1. The J call is in doubt because the DNA end fits TRBJ2-7 better. The CDR3 has 14 residues. Germline CDR1 reads LNHDA; CDR2 reads SQIVND (reference sequence). CDR3 protein: CASSIGTGVYEQYF. The CDR3 bases are TGTGCCAGTAGTATAGGGACAGGGGTCTACGAGCAGTACTTC.

The rearrangement joins TRBV5-6 to TRBJ2-1, with D unclear. Trimming stripped 1 base from V and 5 bases from J, with 13 bases between. The V gene's germline CDR1 is SGHDT and CDR2 YYEEEE. The CDR3 extends over 15 amino acids. The CDR3 is CASSLFATYDNEQFF. CDR3 sequence (DNA): TGTGCCAGCAGCTTGTTCGCGACTTACGACAATGAGCAGTTCTTC.